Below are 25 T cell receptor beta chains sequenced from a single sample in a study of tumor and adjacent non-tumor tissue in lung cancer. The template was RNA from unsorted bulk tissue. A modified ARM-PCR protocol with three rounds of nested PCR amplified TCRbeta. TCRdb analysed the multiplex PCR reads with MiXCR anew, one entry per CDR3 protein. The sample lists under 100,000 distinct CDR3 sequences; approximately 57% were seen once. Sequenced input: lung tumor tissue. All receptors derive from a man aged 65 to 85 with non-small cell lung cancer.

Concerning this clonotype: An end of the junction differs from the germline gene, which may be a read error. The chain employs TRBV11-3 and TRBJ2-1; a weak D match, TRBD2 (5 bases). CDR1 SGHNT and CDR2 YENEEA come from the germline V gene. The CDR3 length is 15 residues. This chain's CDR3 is CVNSLDRGTNNGQFF. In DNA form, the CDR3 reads TGTGTCAACAGCTTAGATCGGGGAACTAACAATGGGCAGTTCTTC.

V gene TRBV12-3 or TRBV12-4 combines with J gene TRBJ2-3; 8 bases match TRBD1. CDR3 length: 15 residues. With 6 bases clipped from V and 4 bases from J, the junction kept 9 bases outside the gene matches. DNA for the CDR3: TGTGCCAGCAGCACCGTGACAGGGGCTGCAGATACGCAGTATTTT. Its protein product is CASSTVTGAADTQYF.

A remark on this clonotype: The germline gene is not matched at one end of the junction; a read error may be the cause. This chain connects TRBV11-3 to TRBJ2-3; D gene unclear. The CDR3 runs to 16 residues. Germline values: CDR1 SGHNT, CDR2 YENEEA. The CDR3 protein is CASSSDSRSGTDTRYF. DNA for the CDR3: TGCGCCAGCAGCTCAGATTCGCGGAGTGGCACAGATACGCGGTATTTT.

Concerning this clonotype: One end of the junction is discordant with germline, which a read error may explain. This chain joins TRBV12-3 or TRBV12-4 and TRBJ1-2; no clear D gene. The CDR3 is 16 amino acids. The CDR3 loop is CTSSLEVGRPAYGYAF. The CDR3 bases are TGTACCAGCAGTTTAGAGGTAGGGCGGCCCGCTTATGGCTACGCCTTC.

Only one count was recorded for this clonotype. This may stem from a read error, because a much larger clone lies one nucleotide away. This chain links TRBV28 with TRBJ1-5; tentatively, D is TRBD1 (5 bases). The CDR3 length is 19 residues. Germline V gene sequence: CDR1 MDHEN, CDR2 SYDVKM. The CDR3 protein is CATSTPFGASFYSNQPQHF. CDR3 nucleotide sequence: TGTGCCACCAGTACACCCTTTGGGGCTTCTTTCTATAGCAATCAGCCCCAGCATTTT.

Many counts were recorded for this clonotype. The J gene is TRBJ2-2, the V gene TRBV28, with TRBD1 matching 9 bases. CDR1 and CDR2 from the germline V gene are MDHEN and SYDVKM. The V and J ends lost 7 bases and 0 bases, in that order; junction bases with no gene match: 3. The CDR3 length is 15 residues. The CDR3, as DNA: TGTGCCAGCATTACAGGGGGCACGAACACCGGGGAGCTGTTTTTT. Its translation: CASITGGTNTGELFF.

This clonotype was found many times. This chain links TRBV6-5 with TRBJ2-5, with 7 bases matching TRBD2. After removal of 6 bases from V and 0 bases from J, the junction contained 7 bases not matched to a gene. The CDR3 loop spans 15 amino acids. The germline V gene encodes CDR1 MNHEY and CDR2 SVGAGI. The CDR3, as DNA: TGTGCCAGCAGGCCTGGGGGGGGGTACCAAGAGACCCAGTACTTC. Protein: CASRPGGGYQETQYF.

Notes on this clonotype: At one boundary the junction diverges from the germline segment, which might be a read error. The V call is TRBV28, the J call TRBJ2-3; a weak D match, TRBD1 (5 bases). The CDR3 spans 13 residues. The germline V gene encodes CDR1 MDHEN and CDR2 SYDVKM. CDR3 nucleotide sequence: TGTGCCCGCAGCAGGGCAAGCATAGATGCGCAGTATTTT. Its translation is CARSRASIDAQYF.

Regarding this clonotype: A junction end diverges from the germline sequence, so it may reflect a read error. This CDR3 is CDSSLGEVSNYGYTF. The CDR3 DNA reads TGTGACAGCAGCCTCGGGGAGGTCTCGAACTATGGCTACACCTTC. This chain uses TRBV12-3 or TRBV12-4 with TRBJ1-2; D gene ambiguous. The CDR3 is 15 residues long.

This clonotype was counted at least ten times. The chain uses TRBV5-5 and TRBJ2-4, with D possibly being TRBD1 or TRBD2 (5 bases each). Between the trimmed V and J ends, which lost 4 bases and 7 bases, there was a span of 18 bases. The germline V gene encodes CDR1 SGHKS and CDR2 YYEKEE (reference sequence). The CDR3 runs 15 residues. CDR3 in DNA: TGTGCCAGCAGCCCGAGGGCTGAGGGGTCCAACATTCAGTACTTC. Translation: CASSPRAEGSNIQYF. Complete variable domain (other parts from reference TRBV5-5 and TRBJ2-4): DAGVTQSPTHLIKTRGQQVTLRCSPISGHKSVSWYQQVLGQGPQFIFQYYEKEERGRGNFPDRFSARQFPNYSSELNVNALLLGDSALYLCASSPRAEGSNIQYFGAGTRLSVL.

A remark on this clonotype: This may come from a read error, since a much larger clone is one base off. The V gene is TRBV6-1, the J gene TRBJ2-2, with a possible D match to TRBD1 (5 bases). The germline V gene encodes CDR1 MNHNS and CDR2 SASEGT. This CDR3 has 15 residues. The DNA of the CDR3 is TGTGCCAGCAGTGAACGGCCAGGGCCCACCGAGGAGCTGTTTTTT. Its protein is CASSERPGPTEELFF.

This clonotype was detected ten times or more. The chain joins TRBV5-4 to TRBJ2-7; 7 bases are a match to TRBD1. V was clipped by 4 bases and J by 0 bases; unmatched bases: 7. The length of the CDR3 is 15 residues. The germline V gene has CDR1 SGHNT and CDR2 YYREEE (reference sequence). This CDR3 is CASSNDREPSYEQYF. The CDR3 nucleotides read TGTGCCAGCAGCAACGACAGGGAGCCCTCCTACGAGCAGTACTTC.

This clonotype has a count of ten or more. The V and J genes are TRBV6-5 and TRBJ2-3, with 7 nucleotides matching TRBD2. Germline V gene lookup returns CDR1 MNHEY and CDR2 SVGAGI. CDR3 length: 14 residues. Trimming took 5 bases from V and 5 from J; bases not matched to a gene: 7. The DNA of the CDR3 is TGTGCCAGCAGTACAGCCGGGAGGAAAGATACGCAGTATTTT. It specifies CASSTAGRKDTQYF.

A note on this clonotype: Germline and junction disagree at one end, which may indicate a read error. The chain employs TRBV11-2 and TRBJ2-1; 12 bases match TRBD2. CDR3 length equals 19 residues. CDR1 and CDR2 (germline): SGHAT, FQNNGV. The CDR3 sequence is CANSFLCVGLAGRGSEQFF. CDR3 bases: TGTGCCAACAGCTTTTTATGTGTAGGACTAGCGGGGAGGGGGAGTGAGCAGTTCTTC.

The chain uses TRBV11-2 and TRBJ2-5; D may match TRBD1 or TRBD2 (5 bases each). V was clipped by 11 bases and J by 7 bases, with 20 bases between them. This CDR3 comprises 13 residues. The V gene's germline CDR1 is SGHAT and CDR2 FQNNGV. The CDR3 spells CAGNTYRGGTQYF. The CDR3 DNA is TGTGCCGGCAACACGTATCGGGGCGGGACCCAGTACTTC.

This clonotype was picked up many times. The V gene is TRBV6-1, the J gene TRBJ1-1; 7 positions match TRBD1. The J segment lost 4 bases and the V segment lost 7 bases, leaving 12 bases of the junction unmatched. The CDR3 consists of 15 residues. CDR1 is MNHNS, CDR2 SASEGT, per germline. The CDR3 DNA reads TGTGCCAGCACCTACGCTAGATCAGGGGGCACTGAAGCTTTCTTT. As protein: CASTYARSGGTEAFF.

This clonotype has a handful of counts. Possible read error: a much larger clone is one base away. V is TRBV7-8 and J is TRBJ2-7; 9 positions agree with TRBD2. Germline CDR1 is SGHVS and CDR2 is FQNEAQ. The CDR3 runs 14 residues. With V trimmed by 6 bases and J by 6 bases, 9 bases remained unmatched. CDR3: CASRSTGTSSEQYF. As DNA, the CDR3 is TGTGCCAGCAGGTCGACCGGGACTAGCAGCGAGCAGTACTTC.

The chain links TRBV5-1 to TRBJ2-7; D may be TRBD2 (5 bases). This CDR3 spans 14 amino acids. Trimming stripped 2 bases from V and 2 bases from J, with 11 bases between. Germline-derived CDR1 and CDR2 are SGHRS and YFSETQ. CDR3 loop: CASSFRGNTYEQYF. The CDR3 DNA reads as TGCGCCAGCAGCTTTAGAGGGAACACCTACGAGCAGTACTTC.

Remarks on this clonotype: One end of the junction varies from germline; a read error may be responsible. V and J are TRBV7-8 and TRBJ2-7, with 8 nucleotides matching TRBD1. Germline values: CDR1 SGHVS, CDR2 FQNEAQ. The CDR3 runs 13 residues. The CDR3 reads CVSSRGQGYEKYF. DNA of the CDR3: TGTGTCAGCAGCCGCGGACAGGGCTACGAGAAGTACTTC. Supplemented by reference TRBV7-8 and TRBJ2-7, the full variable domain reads GAGVSQSPRYKVAKRGQDVALRCDPISGHVSLFWYQQALGQGPEFLTYFQNEAQLDKSGLPSDRFFAERPEGSVSTLKIQRTQQEDSAVYLCVSSRGQGYEKYFGPGTRLTVT.

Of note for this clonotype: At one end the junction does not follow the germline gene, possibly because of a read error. The CDR3 loop is CSAGDRAGERYF. The CDR3 coding sequence is TGCAGCGCAGGGGACAGGGCTGGGGAGCGGTACTTC. This rearrangement joins TRBV29-1 to TRBJ2-7; 9 nucleotides line up with TRBD1. The CDR3 contains 12 residues. Germline V CDR1 and CDR2: SQVTM, ANQGSEA.

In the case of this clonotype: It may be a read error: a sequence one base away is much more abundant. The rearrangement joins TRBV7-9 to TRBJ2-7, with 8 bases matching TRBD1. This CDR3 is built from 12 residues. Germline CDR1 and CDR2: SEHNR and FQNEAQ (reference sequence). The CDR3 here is CANSLGQEGEYF. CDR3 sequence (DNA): TGTGCCAACAGCCTGGGACAGGAGGGGGAGTACTTC.

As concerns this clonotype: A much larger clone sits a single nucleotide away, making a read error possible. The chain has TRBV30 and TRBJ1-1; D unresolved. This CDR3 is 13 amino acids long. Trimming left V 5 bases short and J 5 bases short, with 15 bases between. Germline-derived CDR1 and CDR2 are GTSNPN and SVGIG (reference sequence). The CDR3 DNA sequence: TGTGCCTGGGAGCATCTCGGGATTACTGAAGCTTTCTTT. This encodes CAWEHLGITEAFF.

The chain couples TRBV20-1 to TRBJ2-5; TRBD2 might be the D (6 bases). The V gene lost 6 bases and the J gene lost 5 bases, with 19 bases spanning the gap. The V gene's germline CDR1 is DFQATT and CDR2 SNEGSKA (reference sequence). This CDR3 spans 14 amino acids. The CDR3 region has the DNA TGCAGTGCCGACGGACTACCTGGGGGGGAGACCCAGTACTTC. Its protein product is CSADGLPGGETQYF.

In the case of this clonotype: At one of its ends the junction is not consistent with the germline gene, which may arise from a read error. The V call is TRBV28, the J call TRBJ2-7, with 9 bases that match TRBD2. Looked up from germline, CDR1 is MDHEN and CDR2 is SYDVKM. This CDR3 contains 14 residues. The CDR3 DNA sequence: TGTGCCAGCAGGGAGCGGGGGGTAGACTACGAGCGGTACTTC. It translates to CASRERGVDYERYF.

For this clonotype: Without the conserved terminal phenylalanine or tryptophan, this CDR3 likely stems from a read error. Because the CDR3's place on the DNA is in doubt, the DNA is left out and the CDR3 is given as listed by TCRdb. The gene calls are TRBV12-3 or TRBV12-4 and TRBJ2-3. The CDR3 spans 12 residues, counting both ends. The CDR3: CASSLGADTQSS.